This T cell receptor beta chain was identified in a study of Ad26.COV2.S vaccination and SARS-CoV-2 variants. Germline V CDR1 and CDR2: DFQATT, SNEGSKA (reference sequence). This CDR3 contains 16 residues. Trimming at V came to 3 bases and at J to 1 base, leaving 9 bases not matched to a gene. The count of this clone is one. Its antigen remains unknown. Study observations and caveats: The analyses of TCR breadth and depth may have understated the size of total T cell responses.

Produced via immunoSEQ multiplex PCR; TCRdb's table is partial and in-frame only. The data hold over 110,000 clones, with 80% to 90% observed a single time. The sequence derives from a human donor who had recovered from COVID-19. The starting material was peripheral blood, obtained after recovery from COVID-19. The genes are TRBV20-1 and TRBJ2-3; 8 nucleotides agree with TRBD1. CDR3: CSASKETGDRTDTQYF. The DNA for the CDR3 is TGCAGTGCTAGTAAGGAGACAGGGGATCGCACAGATACGCAGTATTTT.